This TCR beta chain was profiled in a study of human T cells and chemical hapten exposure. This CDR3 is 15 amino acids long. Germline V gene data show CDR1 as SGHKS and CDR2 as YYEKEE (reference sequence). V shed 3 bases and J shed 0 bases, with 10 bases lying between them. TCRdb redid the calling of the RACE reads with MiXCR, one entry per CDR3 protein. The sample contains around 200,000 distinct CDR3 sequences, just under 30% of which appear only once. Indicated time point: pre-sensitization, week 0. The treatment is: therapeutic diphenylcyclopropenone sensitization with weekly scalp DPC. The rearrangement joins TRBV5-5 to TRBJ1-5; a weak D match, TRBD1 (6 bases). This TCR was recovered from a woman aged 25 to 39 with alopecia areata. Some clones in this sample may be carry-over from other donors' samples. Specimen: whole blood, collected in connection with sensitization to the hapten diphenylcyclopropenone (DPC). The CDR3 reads CASSYQGNSNQPQHF. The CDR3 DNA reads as TGTGCCAGCAGCTACCAGGGGAATAGCAATCAGCCCCAGCATTTT.